This entry features one T cell receptor beta chain sequence. The record originates from a study of PD-L1 blockade in urothelial cancer. Germline V gives CDR1 MGHRA, CDR2 YSYEKL. This CDR3 comprises 12 residues. Between the trimmed V and J ends, which lost 4 bases and 10 bases, there was a span of 13 bases. Spike-ins of synthetic TCR analog templates went into each PCR. Only in-frame clones appear in the TCRdb table, and some are missing; sequencing was by immunoSEQ multiplex PCR. The sample lists 30,000 to 45,000 clones, approximately 80% occurring once. The time point is: peripheral blood 6 weeks after treatment start. Pretreatment and on-treatment blood mononuclear cell samples were taken, totaling between 1 and 8 time points per patient.

The chain joins TRBV4-1 to TRBJ1-2, with D possibly being TRBD1 (6 bases). This clonotype originated in a man aged 35-49 years with urothelial cancer. This specimen was PBMCs, taken around atezolizumab (anti-PD-L1) treatment. This CDR3 reads CASSRETGIYTF. The DNA of the CDR3 is TGCGCCAGCAGCCGTGAAACAGGGATCTACACCTTC.